A selection of T cell receptor beta chains follows, all from one sample in a study of control samples from healthy donors and cancer patients. The assay was immunoSEQ multiplex PCR, and TCRdb's table has in-frame clones only and misses some. The sample lists around 76,000 clones, about nine tenths occurring once. The sequenced sample was PBMCs. Receptors originate from a woman in her 50s with colorectal cancer. Both conserved end residues are part of each CDR3. The D gene is left open where the match is weak. Clone size is given for some rows only: seen once, a few or many times, or a class if the clone is expanded.

CDR3 protein | CDR3 DNA | clone size | D gene | J gene | CDR3 length | V gene
CASSYSGAGKKLFF | TGTGCCAGCAGTTACTCGGGTGCGGGGAAAAAACTGTTTTTT | NA | NA | TRBJ1-4 | 14 | TRBV6-5
CAWGKDTEAFF | TGTGCCTGGGGTAAGGACACTGAAGCTTTCTTT | NA | NA | TRBJ1-1 | 11 | TRBV30
CASSGIGDTSPLHF | TGTGCCAGCTCGGGGATTGGTGATACTTCACCCCTCCACTTT | NA | NA | TRBJ1-6 | 14 | TRBV18
CASSVVSAPDTQYF | TGTGCCAGCAGCGTAGTATCGGCCCCAGATACGCAGTATTTT | NA | NA | TRBJ2-3 | 14 | TRBV9
CASSLGQGLNTGELFF | TGTGCCAGCTCACTTGGACAGGGTCTAAACACCGGGGAGCTGTTTTTT | NA | TRBD1 | TRBJ2-2 | 16 | TRBV18
CASSILRGGGTDTQYF | TGTGCCAGTAGTATACTACGGGGGGGCGGGACAGATACGCAGTATTTT | NA | TRBD2 | TRBJ2-3 | 16 | TRBV19
CASRGGLETQYF | TGTGCCAGCAGGGGGGGCCTGGAGACCCAGTACTTC | NA | NA | TRBJ2-5 | 12 | TRBV28
CASTPRGLSKYNEQFF | TGTGCCAGTACCCCGAGGGGACTATCAAAGTACAATGAGCAGTTCTTC | NA | TRBD2 | TRBJ2-1 | 16 | TRBV19
CASSLVSATNYGYTF | TGTGCCAGCAGCTTGGTGTCTGCCACTAACTATGGCTACACCTTC | NA | NA | TRBJ1-2 | 15 | TRBV5-6
CASSGTELQETQYF | TGTGCCAGTTCCGGGACAGAATTACAAGAGACCCAGTACTTC | NA | TRBD1 | TRBJ2-5 | 14 | TRBV28
CASSGRDQETQYF | TGTGCCAGCAGTGGAAGGGACCAAGAGACCCAGTACTTC | few | NA | TRBJ2-5 | 13 | TRBV6-6
CASSLVQETQYF | TGTGCCAGCAGCTTAGTCCAAGAGACCCAGTACTTC | few | NA | TRBJ2-5 | 12 | TRBV7-2
CASSLDRGGVGYTF | TGCGCCAGCAGCTTGGACAGGGGGGGAGTTGGCTACACCTTC | NA | TRBD1 | TRBJ1-2 | 14 | TRBV5-1
CASSSVGYTF | TGTGCCAGCAGTAGTGTGGGCTACACCTTC | NA | NA | TRBJ1-2 | 10 | TRBV6-5
CASSSGGVYVYGYTF | TGTGCCAGCAGTTCAGGGGGCGTCTATGTCTATGGCTACACCTTC | NA | TRBD1 | TRBJ1-2 | 15 | TRBV28
CASSVASNTGELFF | TGTGCCAGCAGTGTGGCCTCGAACACCGGGGAGCTGTTTTTT | NA | NA | TRBJ2-2 | 14 | TRBV9
CASRPQRGGGETQYF | TGTGCCAGTAGACCGCAGCGGGGGGGCGGAGAGACCCAGTACTTC | NA | TRBD2 | TRBJ2-5 | 15 | TRBV19
CASSLARILSGANVLTF | TGTGCCAGCAGCTTAGCGCGTATCCTCTCTGGGGCCAACGTCCTGACTTTC | NA | NA | TRBJ2-6 | 17 | TRBV7-8
CASSEAGTPITEAFF | TGTGCCAGCAGTGAAGCGGGTACACCCATTACTGAAGCTTTCTTT | NA | NA | TRBJ1-1 | 15 | TRBV2
CASSAGQGSGYTF | TGTGCCAGCAGCGCCGGACAGGGGAGTGGCTACACCTTC | once | TRBD1 | TRBJ1-2 | 13 | TRBV14
CAWSWLDTQYF | TGTGCCTGGAGTTGGCTAGATACGCAGTATTTT | NA | NA | TRBJ2-3 | 11 | TRBV30
CASSQGASSYNEQFF | TGTGCCAGCAGCCAGGGGGCGAGCTCCTACAATGAGCAGTTCTTC | NA | NA | TRBJ2-1 | 15 | TRBV3-1/TRBV3-2
CSVEAGGTQYF | TGCAGCGTTGAAGCTGGGGGGACGCAGTATTTT | NA | NA | TRBJ2-3 | 11 | TRBV29-1
CASSPATHNSPLHF | TGTGCCAGTAGTCCGGCAACGCATAATTCACCCCTCCACTTT | NA | NA | TRBJ1-6 | 14 | TRBV19
CASSEQGAVNEKLFF | TGCGCCAGCAGCGAGCAGGGGGCGGTTAATGAAAAACTGTTTTTT | NA | TRBD1 | TRBJ1-4 | 15 | TRBV5-1
CASSEATGNSGANVLTF | TGTGCCAGCAGTGAAGCGACGGGGAACTCTGGGGCCAACGTCCTGACTTTC | NA | NA | TRBJ2-6 | 17 | TRBV2
CASSLALLGVQNTEAFF | TGTGCCAGCAGCTTAGCCCTCTTGGGTGTCCAGAACACTGAAGCTTTCTTT | NA | NA | TRBJ1-1 | 17 | TRBV7-2
CASRNTGGRTEAFF | TGTGCCAGTAGAAATACAGGGGGCAGGACTGAAGCTTTCTTT | NA | TRBD1 | TRBJ1-1 | 14 | TRBV19
CASSAGRIQETQYF | TGTGCCAGCAGCGCCGGACGGATCCAAGAGACCCAGTACTTC | once | NA | TRBJ2-5 | 14 | TRBV9
CASTLVGGNTIYF | TGTGCCAGCACCTTAGTGGGGGGAAACACCATATATTTT | NA | NA | TRBJ1-3 | 13 | TRBV12-3/TRBV12-4
CASSLLVRGAGANVLTF | TGTGCCAGCAGCTTATTGGTCAGGGGAGCCGGGGCCAACGTCCTGACTTTC | NA | NA | TRBJ2-6 | 17 | TRBV13
CASSLARGPETQYF | TGTGCCAGCAGTTTGGCGAGGGGGCCGGAGACCCAGTACTTC | NA | TRBD1 | TRBJ2-5 | 14 | TRBV28
CASSQSRGETQYF | TGTGCCAGCAGCCAATCTCGGGGAGAGACCCAGTACTTC | NA | NA | TRBJ2-5 | 13 | TRBV14
CATQGTGEYNSPLHF | TGCGCCACTCAAGGGACCGGCGAATATAATTCACCCCTCCACTTT | NA | NA | TRBJ1-6 | 15 | TRBV10-2
CASSLSAGANVLTF | TGTGCCAGCAGCCTCTCCGCCGGGGCCAACGTCCTGACTTTC | NA | NA | TRBJ2-6 | 14 | TRBV7-8